These T cell receptor beta chains were read from a single sample in a study of cytomegalovirus exposure and HLA in healthy donors. Clones were sequenced by immunoSEQ multiplex PCR, and TCRdb holds only the in-frame ones, with some missing. The sample has 130,000 to 150,000 clones, over 70% seen once. The material sequenced was PBMCs. These receptors came from a man in his forties in good health and CMV-seropositive. Both conserved end residues are part of each CDR3. D genes are given only for firm matches. Size tells how often a clone was seen (once, few, many) or the class of an expanded clone, and some rows leave it out.

>TRBV7-9|NA|TRBJ2-7|NA|14
TGTGCCAGCAGCTTGGCGACTAGTGGAAGCGAGCAGTACTTC
CASSLATSGSEQYF
>TRBV29-1|NA|TRBJ2-1|NA|16
TGCAGCGTTGAAGGGGAGGAAGGGGTTAACTACAATGAGCAGTTCTTC
CSVEGEEGVNYNEQFF
>TRBV5-8|NA|TRBJ2-3|NA|16
TGTGCCAGCAGTCCCTGGAGGGGGGGAGAGACAGATACGCAGTATTTT
CASSPWRGGETDTQYF
>TRBV30|NA|TRBJ1-2|TRBD1|13
TGTGCCTGGAGACGGACAGGCCTGAGGGGCTACACCTTC
CAWRRTGLRGYTF
>TRBV6-1|NA|TRBJ1-5|NA|14
TGTGCCAGCAGTGAGGGGCAGGGGTCTCAGCCCCAGCATTTT
CASSEGQGSQPQHF
>TRBV7-7|NA|TRBJ2-7|TRBD2|16
TGTGCTAGCAGCTTAGGGAGTCCAGCGGGAGGCCACGAGCAGTACTTC
CASSLGSPAGGHEQYF
>TRBV27|NA|TRBJ2-5|TRBD1|15
TGTGCCAGCAGTTTTAGTACAGGGGGCTTTGAGACCCAGTACTTC
CASSFSTGGFETQYF
>TRBV5-6|few|TRBJ2-5|TRBD1|14
TGTGCCAGCAGCTTCGGACAGGGGCAAGAGACCCAGTACTTC
CASSFGQGQETQYF
>TRBV6-5|NA|TRBJ2-7|NA|13
TGTGCCAGCAGCTCGGGACATCTCTACGAGCAGTACTTC
CASSSGHLYEQYF
>TRBV6-1|once|TRBJ2-1|NA|14
TGTGCCAGCAGTGAACAGGAAGCCTACAATGAGCAGTTCTTC
CASSEQEAYNEQFF
>TRBV7-9|NA|TRBJ2-5|TRBD2|16
TGTGCCAGCAGCCCTGGACTAGCGGGAGGTGTCAAGACCCAGTACTTC
CASSPGLAGGVKTQYF
>TRBV5-6|NA|TRBJ1-2|TRBD1|16
TGTGCCAGCAGCTCCTCGGACAGGGGCGGGATCTATGGCTACACCTTC
CASSSSDRGGIYGYTF
>TRBV18|NA|TRBJ2-7|NA|14
TGTGCCAGCTCACCGCAGGGTACATCCTACGAGCAGTACTTC
CASSPQGTSYEQYF
>TRBV29-1|NA|TRBJ2-7|TRBD2|13
TGCAGCGTGAGGGCGGGAGTAACTTACGAGCAGTACTTC
CSVRAGVTYEQYF
>TRBV5-6|few|TRBJ2-7|NA|15
TGTGCCAGCATGATGAGTAGCGGTAGCTCCTACGAGCAGTACTTC
CASMMSSGSSYEQYF
>TRBV11-2|NA|TRBJ2-6|TRBD2|18
TGTGCCAGCAGCCCTATAGCGGGAGGCCGTTCTGGGGCCAACGTCCTGACTTTC
CASSPIAGGRSGANVLTF
>TRBV9|NA|TRBJ2-1|TRBD1|16
TGTGCCAGCAGCCCCAACTCCGGGACAGGGTACAATGAGCAGTTCTTC
CASSPNSGTGYNEQFF
>TRBV5-1|NA|TRBJ2-7|TRBD2|14
TGCGCCAGCAGCCTCGCGGGGGACCCCTACGAGCAGTACTTC
CASSLAGDPYEQYF
>TRBV6-1|NA|TRBJ2-3|TRBD2|16
TGTGCCAGCAGTGAGGGTAGCGGGTTTAGGTCAGATACGCAGTATTTT
CASSEGSGFRSDTQYF
>TRBV29-1|NA|TRBJ1-2|NA|11
TGCAGCGCACACTCGGGGGATGGCTACACCTTC
CSAHSGDGYTF
>TRBV7-3|NA|TRBJ2-7|NA|13
TGTGCCAGCAGCTTAACTTTGGGGCGGGAGCAGTACTTC
CASSLTLGREQYF
>TRBV6-1|NA|TRBJ2-3|NA|12
TGTGCCAGCAGTGAAACTACAGATACGCAGTATTTT
CASSETTDTQYF
>TRBV5-1|NA|TRBJ2-1|TRBD1|16
TGCGCCAGCAGCGTAGTACCAGGGACAGTAAACAATGAGCAGTTCTTC
CASSVVPGTVNNEQFF
>TRBV2|once|TRBJ2-7|TRBD2|14
TGTGCCAGCAGTGATGTAGCGGGACACTACGAGCAGTACTTC
CASSDVAGHYEQYF
>TRBV7-2|NA|TRBJ1-6|TRBD1|14
TGTGCCAGCAGCCAGACAGGGGGAGATTCACCCCTCCACTTT
CASSQTGGDSPLHF
>TRBV29-1|NA|TRBJ2-5|TRBD2|16
TGCAGCGCGCACGGGCTAGCGGGAGGACCACAAGAGACCCAGTACTTC
CSAHGLAGGPQETQYF
>TRBV4-2|NA|TRBJ2-7|TRBD2|15
TGTGCCAGCAGCCAATGGGAGGGGCTGGCCTACGAGCAGTACTTC
CASSQWEGLAYEQYF
>TRBV4-3|few|TRBJ2-6|TRBD1|15
TGCGCCAGCCGGCACAGGGGGTCTGGGGCCAACGTCCTGACTTTC
CASRHRGSGANVLTF
>TRBV6-5|NA|TRBJ1-1|TRBD1|16
TGTGCCAGCAGTTATTTACTACCGGGGGCTGACAGGGAAGCCTTCTTT
CASSYLLPGADREAFF
>TRBV27|NA|TRBJ1-6|NA|13
TGTGCCAGCAGTTTACAGGGTTATTCACCCCTCCACTTT
CASSLQGYSPLHF
>TRBV19|few|TRBJ2-2|TRBD2|17
TGTGCCAGTAGTAGACTTCTAGCGGCGCCGAACACCGGGGAGCTGTTTTTT
CASSRLLAAPNTGELFF
>TRBV15|NA|TRBJ1-2|TRBD1|15
TGTGCCACCAGCAGAGATGAGGAGGGGGCAAATGGCTACACCTTC
CATSRDEEGANGYTF
>TRBV29-1|few|TRBJ1-2|NA|16
TGCAGCGTTTCAGGAGGGGAAGGGAATAAAAACTATGGCTACACCTTC
CSVSGGEGNKNYGYTF
>TRBV6-5|NA|TRBJ2-7|TRBD2|13
TGTGCCAGCAGGCTAGCGGGAACCTACGAGCAGTACTTC
CASRLAGTYEQYF
>TRBV5-4|NA|TRBJ1-1|NA|16
TGTGCCAGCAGCACCCCCGAGGGCTTGCAGAACACTGAAGCTTTCTTT
CASSTPEGLQNTEAFF
>TRBV11-3|NA|TRBJ2-1|TRBD2|15
TGTGCCAGCAGCTTAGCCAGCGGGAGGTACAATGAGCAGTTCTTC
CASSLASGRYNEQFF
>TRBV6-4|few|TRBJ1-6|NA|15
TGTGCCAGCAGAACCTCAGGGTCCTATAATTCACCCCTCCACTTT
CASRTSGSYNSPLHF
>TRBV4-1|NA|TRBJ2-3|TRBD2|16
TGCGCCAGCAGCCAGACTAGCGGTTTTCGCGGCGATACGCAGTATTTT
CASSQTSGFRGDTQYF
>TRBV6-1|NA|TRBJ1-4|TRBD1|16
TGTGCCAGCAGTGAATTCCTTGACAGGGGGAATGAAAAACTGTTTTTT
CASSEFLDRGNEKLFF
>TRBV5-6|NA|TRBJ2-2|TRBD1|15
TGTGCCAGCAGCTTCGGGCAGGGGGAGACCGGGGAGCTGTTTTTT
CASSFGQGETGELFF
>TRBV19|NA|TRBJ1-1|NA|15
TGTGCCAGTAGTATGGAGATGTCAGCCTATACTGAAGCTTTCTTT
CASSMEMSAYTEAFF
>TRBV5-8|NA|TRBJ2-5|NA|17
TGTGCCAGCAGTTATGGAGATGTACAACCAGTACAAGAGACCCAGTACTTC
CASSYGDVQPVQETQYF
>TRBV29-1|few|TRBJ2-7|NA|12
TGCAGCGTTGGGAGGGGTCCCTACGAGCAGTACTTC
CSVGRGPYEQYF
>TRBV18|NA|TRBJ2-2|NA|14
TGTGCCAGCATAACAGGGTTGAACACCGGGGAGCTGTTTTTT
CASITGLNTGELFF
>TRBV7-2|NA|TRBJ2-7|TRBD1|14
TGTGCCAGCAGCTTAGTACCAGGGGGTTACGAGCAGTACTTC
CASSLVPGGYEQYF
>TRBV6-5|NA|TRBJ1-2|NA|15
TGTGCCAGCAGTTACTCAGGAGGGCGCCTAGGGGGCTACACCTTC
CASSYSGGRLGGYTF
>TRBV27|few|TRBJ2-7|TRBD1|13
TGTGCCAGCAGTTTCTACGACAGGGCCCCTCAATGGTTC
CASSFYDRAPQWF